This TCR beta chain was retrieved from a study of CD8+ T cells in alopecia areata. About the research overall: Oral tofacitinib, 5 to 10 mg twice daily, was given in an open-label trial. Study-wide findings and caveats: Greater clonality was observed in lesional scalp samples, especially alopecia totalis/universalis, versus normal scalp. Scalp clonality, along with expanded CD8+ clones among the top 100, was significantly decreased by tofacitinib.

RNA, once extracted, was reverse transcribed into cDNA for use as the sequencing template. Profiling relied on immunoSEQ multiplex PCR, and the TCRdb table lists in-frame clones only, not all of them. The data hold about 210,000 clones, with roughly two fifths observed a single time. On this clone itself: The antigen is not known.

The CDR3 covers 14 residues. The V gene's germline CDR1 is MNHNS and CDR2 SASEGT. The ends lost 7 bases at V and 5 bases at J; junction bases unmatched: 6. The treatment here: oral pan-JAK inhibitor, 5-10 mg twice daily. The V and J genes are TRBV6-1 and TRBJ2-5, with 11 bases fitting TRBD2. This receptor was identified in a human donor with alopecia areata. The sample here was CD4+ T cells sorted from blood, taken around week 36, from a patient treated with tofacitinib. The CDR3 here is CASTILAGAETQYF. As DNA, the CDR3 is TGTGCCAGCACCATACTAGCGGGAGCGGAGACCCAGTACTTC.